The entry below describes one TCR beta chain. The CDR3 loop spans 13 amino acids. V lost 3 bases to trimming and J lost 7 bases; unmatched junction nucleotides: 5. Germline V gene data show CDR1 as GTSNPN and CDR2 as SVGIG (reference sequence). The source of the sample is a study of tumor-infiltrating lymphocytes in localized non-small cell lung cancer. The assay was immunoSEQ multiplex PCR, and TCRdb's table has in-frame clones only and misses some. The sample records fewer than 15,000 clones, around four fifths being singletons. The rearrangement joins TRBV30 to TRBJ1-4, with 7 bases identical to TRBD1. This TCR was sampled from a human donor with non-small cell lung cancer. Sequenced input: uninvolved lung tissue not adjacent to the tumor. CDR3 in amino acids: CAWRIQGSEKLFF. The DNA for the CDR3 is TGTGCCTGGAGAATACAGGGGAGTGAAAAACTGTTTTTT.